This TCR beta chain was sequenced during a study of T cells in Graves' hyperthyroidism and ophthalmopathy. V trimming: 3 bases; J trimming: 10 bases; junction bases outside the gene matches: 6. The CDR3 has 14 amino acids. Amplified TCR beta CDR3 regions came from RNA transcripts. During a first-round RT-PCR of the TCR CDR3, the HTBI primer set was used. Using its own MiXCR run on the multiplex PCR reads, TCRdb lists one record per CDR3 protein. Counted here are roughly 740,000 distinct CDR3 sequences, roughly 15% occurring once; the ten biggest clones make up under 10%. What was sequenced was blood. This chain connects TRBV12-3 or TRBV12-4 to TRBJ2-1, with 10 bases matching TRBD1. This clonotype was obtained from a man aged 18 to 35 with Graves' hyperthyroidism. The CDR3 is CASSFRDRGYEQFF. The CDR3 DNA sequence: TGTGCCAGCAGTTTCCGGGACAGGGGTTACGAGCAGTTCTTC.